This T cell receptor beta chain derives from a study of blood T cell repertoires in COVID-19. Turning to the study itself: T cells, B-cell-depleted T cells, or PBMCs supplied cDNA or gDNA.

The CDR3 loop spans 14 amino acids. CDR1 and CDR2 (germline): LNHNV, YYDKDF (reference sequence). The V and J ends lost 0 bases and 2 bases respectively, with 7 bases between them. Profiling relied on immunoSEQ multiplex PCR, and the TCRdb table lists in-frame clones only, not all of them. The sample lists around 110,000 clones, about nine tenths occurring once. This receptor was taken from a human donor with active COVID-19. The donor label of this sample is uncertain. The sample comprised peripheral blood. This rearrangement joins TRBV15 to TRBJ1-2; D gene ambiguous. The CDR3 nucleotides read TGTGCCACCAGCAGAGATCCGGGGAACTATGGCTACACCTTC. It yields the protein CATSRDPGNYGYTF.